These 22 T cell receptor beta chains were sequenced from one sample in a study of blood T cell repertoires in COVID-19. The assay was immunoSEQ multiplex PCR, and TCRdb's table has in-frame clones only and misses some. The sample carries roughly 350,000 clones, roughly nine tenths recorded once. Input material: PBMCs or T cells enriched from blood (not recorded which). Every receptor here comes from a woman aged 25 to 39 who had recovered from COVID-19.

This clone was recorded only once. The chain recombines TRBV19 with TRBJ1-5, with D hard to call. The germline gives CDR1 LNHDA, CDR2 SQIVND (reference sequence). V dropped 4 bases and J dropped 0 bases, with 10 bases sitting between them. The CDR3 runs to 15 residues. DNA of the CDR3: TGTGCCAGTAGTACCACAGCATATAGCAATCAGCCCCAGCATTTT. Its protein is CASSTTAYSNQPQHF. Based on the CDR3 plus reference TRBV19 and TRBJ1-5, the full variable domain is DGGITQSPKYLFRKEGQNVTLSCEQNLNHDAMYWYRQDPGQGLRLIYYSQIVNDFQKGDIAEGYSVSREKKESFPLTVTSAQKNPTAFYLCASSTTAYSNQPQHFGDGTRLSIL.

Notes on this clone: The junction departs from germline at one end; a sequencing error may be responsible. The J gene is TRBJ2-1, the V gene TRBV27; 11 bases align to TRBD2. From germline, CDR1 is MNHEY and CDR2 SMNVEV (reference sequence). The CDR3 loop spans 14 amino acids. CDR3 loop: CASSFGLAGGPIVF. CDR3 sequence (DNA): TGTGCCAGCAGTTTCGGGCTAGCGGGAGGCCCCATTGTCTTC.

The chain uses TRBV14 and TRBJ2-2; D not certain. The germline V and J ends were trimmed by 1 base and 7 bases, with 4 bases remaining between them. The CDR3 covers 12 residues. Germline V gives CDR1 SGHDN, CDR2 FVKESK. The CDR3 protein is CASSQGGGELFF. The CDR3 bases are TGTGCCAGCAGCCAAGGCGGCGGGGAGCTGTTTTTT.

The gene calls are TRBV6-2 or TRBV6-3 and TRBJ1-6; D not certain. The V end was cut by 3 bases, the J end by 9 bases, with 9 bases between. Looked up from germline, CDR1 is MNHEY and CDR2 is SVGEGT. The CDR3 has 13 amino acids. The CDR3 DNA reads TGTGCCAGCAGTTATCGCACGGGTTCACCCCTCCACTTT. Translating it yields CASSYRTGSPLHF.

The chain has TRBV4-3 and TRBJ2-3; TRBD2 matches at 13 bases. Germline loops: CDR1 LGHNA, CDR2 YSLEER. The CDR3 contains 16 residues. V shed 4 bases and J 7 bases; nucleotides not matched to a gene: 8. The CDR3 spells CASSRGGLAGVNTQYF. Here the CDR3 DNA reads TGCGCCAGCAGCCGAGGTGGACTAGCGGGGGTAAATACGCAGTATTTT.

The chain couples TRBV6-2 or TRBV6-3 to TRBJ1-5; D possibly corresponds to TRBD1 (6 bases). V lost 5 bases to trimming and J lost 6 bases, with 20 bases between them. The CDR3 totals 16 residues. CDR1 and CDR2 from the germline V gene are MNHEY and SVGEGT. In DNA form, the CDR3 reads TGTGCCAGCAGTCCAGCCGGGGGGGGCATGAGTCAGCCCCAGCATTTT. Its protein is CASSPAGGGMSQPQHF.

The chain links TRBV4-2 to TRBJ1-3; D may be TRBD1 (5 bases). This CDR3 is 17 amino acids long. Germline lookup yields CDR1 LGHNA and CDR2 YNFKEQ. The V and J ends lost 0 bases and 2 bases respectively, with 14 bases between them. The CDR3 DNA follows: TGTGCCAGCAGCCAAGATCTTGGTGGCAGGGCTGGAAACACCATATATTTT. It encodes CASSQDLGGRAGNTIYF.

The V gene is TRBV9, the J gene TRBJ2-1; D remains ambiguous. CDR3 size: 14 residues. V lost 1 base, J lost 8 bases, and 13 bases lay in between. Germline assignment: CDR1 SGDLS and CDR2 YYNGEE. CDR3 region: CASSVMWASDEQFF. The CDR3 coding sequence is TGTGCCAGCAGCGTAATGTGGGCTTCGGATGAGCAGTTCTTC.

The V and J genes are TRBV19 and TRBJ2-7, with D possibly matching TRBD2 (5 bases). Trimming took off 1 base at V and 5 bases at J, with 15 bases between the two ends. CDR3 length: 15 amino acids. Germline V gives CDR1 LNHDA, CDR2 SQIVND (reference sequence). The CDR3 coding sequence is TGTGCCAGTAGTATAGGGGGAAGGCCCGGGGACGAGCAGTACTTC. Translation: CASSIGGRPGDEQYF. Variable domain in full (rest from reference TRBV19 and TRBJ2-7): DGGITQSPKYLFRKEGQNVTLSCEQNLNHDAMYWYRQDPGQGLRLIYYSQIVNDFQKGDIAEGYSVSREKKESFPLTVTSAQKNPTAFYLCASSIGGRPGDEQYFGPGTRLTVT.

J is TRBJ2-5 and V is TRBV19; TRBD2 agrees at 7 bases. The CDR3 is made up of 13 amino acids. V gave up 5 bases and J gave up 1 base; unmatched junction bases: 1. CDR1 is LNHDA, CDR2 SQIVND, per germline (reference sequence). CDR3: CASSSSGQETQYF. CDR3 nucleotides: TGTGCCAGTAGTTCTAGCGGCCAAGAGACCCAGTACTTC.

Only one count was recorded for this clone. The J gene is TRBJ2-7, the V gene TRBV6-5; 8 nucleotides agree with TRBD2. The CDR3 sequence is 15 residues long. Germline V lookup: CDR1 MNHEY, CDR2 SVGAGI. The J segment lost 0 bases and the V segment lost 4 bases, leaving 5 bases of the junction unmatched. The CDR3 sequence is CASSSLAGSSYEQYF. In DNA form, the CDR3 reads TGTGCCAGCAGTTCCTTAGCGGGAAGCTCCTACGAGCAGTACTTC.

The chain has TRBV7-9 and TRBJ2-1, with D maybe TRBD2 (6 bases). Trimming took 1 base from V and 10 from J, leaving 14 bases between them. The CDR3 extends over 14 amino acids. CDR1 SEHNR and CDR2 FQNEAQ come from the germline V gene (reference sequence). CDR3 nucleotides: TGTGCCAGCAGCTTAGGGACGGCGGGGAGGGAGCAGTTCTTC. It is translated as CASSLGTAGREQFF. Full variable domain (remainder filled in from reference TRBV7-9 and TRBJ2-1): DTGVSQNPRHKITKRGQNVTFRCDPISEHNRLYWYRQTLGQGPEFLTYFQNEAQLEKSRLLSDRFSAERPKGSFSTLEIQRTEQGDSAMYLCASSLGTAGREQFFGPGTRLTVL.

The V and J genes are TRBV5-1 and TRBJ2-2, with D possibly TRBD2 on 5 matching bases. This CDR3 comprises 12 residues. Germline V gene lookup returns CDR1 SGHRS and CDR2 YFSETQ. The V and J ends lost 3 bases and 6 bases respectively, with 6 bases between them. The CDR3, as DNA: TGCGCCAGCAGCTGGACTCCCGGGGAGCTGTTTTTT. Translating it yields CASSWTPGELFF.

V usage is TRBV2 and J usage is TRBJ1-2; D might be TRBD1 (6 bases). The ends were cut back, 6 bases at V and 4 bases at J, with 12 bases in the middle. Germline CDR1 SNHLY, CDR2 FYNNEI. The CDR3 contains 13 residues. The CDR3 DNA reads TGTGCCAGCAGGCGGCAGGGGACCTATGGCTACACCTTC. Amino acids: CASRRQGTYGYTF. The full variable domain, completed using reference TRBV2 and TRBJ1-2, is EPEVTQTPSHQVTQMGQEVILRCVPISNHLYFYWYRQILGQKVEFLVSFYNNEISEKSEIFDDQFSVERPDGSNFTLKIRSTKLEDSAMYFCASRRQGTYGYTFGSGTRLTVV.

V and J are TRBV10-3 and TRBJ2-5; the match to TRBD1 covers 7 bases. The CDR3 is 14 residues long. V lost 0 bases to trimming and J lost 3 bases; unmatched junction nucleotides: 1. Germline lookup yields CDR1 ENHRY and CDR2 SYGVKD. CDR3 sequence reads: CAISESGTEETQYF. The CDR3 bases are TGTGCCATCAGTGAGTCGGGGACAGAAGAGACCCAGTACTTC.

The gene calls are TRBV19 and TRBJ2-1; 8 positions match TRBD1. Germline trimming cut 2 bases from V and 7 bases from J; bases unmatched to any gene: 16. The CDR3 is 18 residues long. Per the germline V gene, CDR1 is LNHDA and CDR2 is SQIVND (reference sequence). CDR3 bases: TGTGCCAGTAGTATAACGGAGTTCAGGGGGCCAACAACAAATGAGCAGTTCTTC. This sequence encodes CASSITEFRGPTTNEQFF.

As for this clone: This same CDR3 is encoded by further DNA sequences in the sample. The chain joins TRBV27 to TRBJ2-5; TRBD2 matches 10 bases. This CDR3 is built from 13 residues. Germline assignment: CDR1 MNHEY and CDR2 SMNVEV (reference sequence). V lost 6 bases, J lost 3 bases, and 1 base stayed unmatched. The CDR3 nucleotides read TGTGCCAGCAGGCTAGCGGGGGAAGAGACCCAGTACTTC. This gives the protein CASRLAGEETQYF.

The chain couples TRBV19 to TRBJ1-2; 7 bases fit TRBD1. Germline values: CDR1 LNHDA, CDR2 SQIVND (reference sequence). V lost 6 bases and J lost 3; bases outside the gene matches: 4. This CDR3 is built from 13 residues. The CDR3 sequence is CASREQGDYGYTF. The DNA of the CDR3 is TGTGCCAGTAGGGAGCAGGGGGACTATGGCTACACCTTC. Full variable domain (remainder filled in from reference TRBV19 and TRBJ1-2): DGGITQSPKYLFRKEGQNVTLSCEQNLNHDAMYWYRQDPGQGLRLIYYSQIVNDFQKGDIAEGYSVSREKKESFPLTVTSAQKNPTAFYLCASREQGDYGYTFGSGTRLTVV.

The chain joins TRBV28 to TRBJ1-4; D is perhaps TRBD1 (5 bases). CDR3 length equals 17 residues. Trimming took 3 bases from V and 7 from J, leaving 21 bases between them. Germline V gives CDR1 MDHEN, CDR2 SYDVKM. CDR3 region: CASSLGTASGAPEKLFF. The DNA of the CDR3 is TGTGCCAGCAGTTTGGGCACGGCTAGTGGGGCCCCTGAAAAACTGTTTTTT.

The chain's CDR3 is CAIRHESGADTQYF. CDR3 coding DNA: TGTGCCATCCGACACGAATCAGGGGCAGATACGCAGTATTTT. The rearrangement links TRBV28 to TRBJ2-3, with a possible D match to TRBD1 (6 bases). Germline CDR1 is MDHEN and CDR2 is SYDVKM. V was trimmed by 10 bases and J by 4 bases, leaving 18 bases between them. The length of the CDR3 is 14 residues. Combining the CDR3 with reference TRBV28 and TRBJ2-3 gives the whole variable domain DVKVTQSSRYLVKRTGEKVFLECVQDMDHENMFWYRQDPGLGLRLIYFSYDVKMKEKGDIPEGYSVSREKKERFSLILESASTNQTSMYLCAIRHESGADTQYFGPGTRLTVL.

This clone was picked up one time. V is TRBV6-2 or TRBV6-3 and J is TRBJ2-3; 8 nucleotides align to TRBD2. The V segment lost 2 bases and the J segment 5 bases; nucleotides outside the gene matches: 6. Germline V gene data show CDR1 as MNHEY and CDR2 as SVGEGT. CDR3 length: 15 amino acids. CDR3 amino acids: CASSYGTSKGDTQYF. CDR3 nucleotide sequence: TGTGCCAGCAGTTACGGGACTAGTAAGGGAGATACGCAGTATTTT.

V gene TRBV4-3 combines with J gene TRBJ1-2; D is uncertain. The CDR3 runs 13 residues. The germline V gene has CDR1 LGHNA and CDR2 YSLEER. Trimming removed 4 bases from V and 2 bases from J, with 8 bases in between. CDR3 DNA: TGCGCCAGCAGCCCAGACTCGAACTATGGCTACACCTTC. This gives the protein CASSPDSNYGYTF.